What follows are 14 T cell receptor beta chains derived from one specimen sequenced in a study of T-cell memory formation after mild COVID-19. TCRdb re-called the 5' RACE reads through MiXCR, storing one row per CDR3 protein. Found here are around 300,000 distinct CDR3 sequences, roughly 13% of them singletons; the top ten hold over 20%. Sequenced: PBMCs or a T cell subset sorted from them (not recorded which). These receptors were obtained from a man aged 18 to 30 who had mild COVID-19 (a few samples of this study predate the infection). Cell type and time point are not known.

V gene TRBV2 combines with J gene TRBJ2-7, with TRBD1 matching over 10 bases. Germline-derived CDR1 and CDR2 are SNHLY and FYNNEI. The CDR3 consists of 12 residues. V dropped 10 bases and J dropped 3; count of bases not matched to a gene: 3. Here the CDR3 DNA reads TGTGCCACCCGGGACAGGGGCTACGAGCAGTACTTC. Its translation: CATRDRGYEQYF.

This clonotype was observed a handful of times. J is TRBJ1-4 and V is TRBV6-5, with TRBD1 as a possible D gene (5 bases). CDR3 length: 15 amino acids. Trimming shortened V by 2 bases and J by 5 bases, and 12 bases separated the two germline ends. Germline lookup yields CDR1 MNHEY and CDR2 SVGAGI. DNA for the CDR3: TGTGCCAGCAGTTACAGTAGGGGCTTAAATGAAAAACTGTTTTTT. It codes for CASSYSRGLNEKLFF.

The chain joins TRBV7-9 to TRBJ1-2; D uncertain. V lost 5 bases and J lost 0, with 16 bases in between. This CDR3 has 16 amino acids. Germline V CDR1 and CDR2: SEHNR, FQNEAQ (reference sequence). The CDR3 coding sequence is TGTGCCAGCAGCCAAGGGTCGAAAGGTTCTAACTATGGCTACACCTTC. Its translation: CASSQGSKGSNYGYTF.

The genes are TRBV7-6 and TRBJ2-3; 7 bases agree with TRBD1. Germline V gene lookup returns CDR1 SGHVS and CDR2 FNYEAQ. The V gene end was trimmed by 5 bases and the J gene end by 7 bases; junction bases not matched to a gene: 3. The CDR3 extends over 12 amino acids. The CDR3, as DNA: TGTGCCAGCAGCGACAGGGTAAATACGCAGTATTTT. Protein product: CASSDRVNTQYF.

This clonotype was recorded many times. The V call is TRBV7-2, the J call TRBJ1-5; D remains unclear. This CDR3 is built from 13 residues. Germline CDR1 reads SGHTA; CDR2 reads FQGNSA. The V end lost 2 bases, the J end lost 2 bases, and 4 bases lay between the germline ends. The CDR3 DNA reads TGTGCCAGCAGCTTACAGGGCAATCAGCCCCAGCATTTT. Translating gives CASSLQGNQPQHF.

This clonotype was seen only a few times. This chain connects TRBV27 to TRBJ2-3, with 9 positions matching TRBD2. This CDR3 is 18 amino acids long. Germline values: CDR1 MNHEY, CDR2 SMNVEV (reference sequence). V lost 5 bases to trimming and J lost 1 base; unmatched junction nucleotides: 13. The CDR3 DNA reads as TGTGCCAGCAGTAGGCTCGCGGGGGGGCAATGGGGCACAGATACGCAGTATTTT. It specifies CASSRLAGGQWGTDTQYF.

This chain uses TRBV7-6 with TRBJ1-3; D is unresolved. The CDR3 contains 15 residues. The V end lost 5 bases, the J end lost 4 bases, and 15 bases lay between the germline ends. From germline, CDR1 is SGHVS and CDR2 FNYEAQ. CDR3 in DNA: TGTGCCAGCAGCGACCCCATGGGCAGGGGAAACACCATATATTTT. It codes for CASSDPMGRGNTIYF.

The gene calls are TRBV11-2 and TRBJ2-7, with a possible D match to TRBD2 (6 bases). Germline CDR1 SGHAT, CDR2 FQNNGV. This CDR3 region has 11 residues. The CDR3 DNA follows: TGTGCCAGCAGCTCACTCCGGGACTTAGACGTC. Protein sequence: CASSSLRDLDV.

This clonotype was found a few times. This rearrangement joins TRBV4-1 to TRBJ2-7; the D is unclear. CDR1 is MGHRA and CDR2 is YSYEKL in the germline V gene. This CDR3 has 13 residues. The V and J ends lost 0 bases and 6 bases respectively, with 9 bases between them. The DNA for the CDR3 is TGCGCCAGCAGCCAAGATGCCGGGTTCGAGCAGTACGTC. Translation: CASSQDAGFEQYV.

This clonotype was observed a handful of times. V is TRBV19 and J is TRBJ1-1, with 11 positions matching TRBD1. V lost 9 bases to trimming and J lost 3 bases; unmatched junction nucleotides: 6. Germline CDR1 reads LNHDA; CDR2 reads SQIVND (reference sequence). The CDR3 loop spans 14 amino acids. Here the CDR3 DNA reads TGTGCCAGCATGGACAGGGGGCTGGACACTGAAGCTTTCTTT. It codes for CASMDRGLDTEAFF.

This clonotype was found a few times. The chain uses TRBV5-1 and TRBJ2-7; TRBD2 is a possible D gene (8 bases). The CDR3 is 14 residues long. V was cut by 4 bases and J by 3 bases, with 14 bases left in between. The V gene's germline CDR1 is SGHRS and CDR2 YFSETQ. The CDR3, as DNA: TGCGCCAGCAGCCCGGGGGGGACAGTCTACGAGCAGTACTTC. It yields the protein CASSPGGTVYEQYF.

This clonotype was counted a few times. V usage is TRBV20-1 and J usage is TRBJ2-1; D uncertain. Germline values: CDR1 DFQATT, CDR2 SNEGSKA (reference sequence). The CDR3 contains 11 residues. Trimming pared 6 bases from V and 3 bases from J, leaving 6 bases between. Here the CDR3 reads CSAPDYNEQFF. In DNA form, the CDR3 reads TGCAGTGCCCCGGACTACAATGAGCAGTTCTTC.

This clonotype showed up just a few times. V gene TRBV20-1 combines with J gene TRBJ1-1, with D maybe TRBD1 (6 bases). This CDR3 spans 12 amino acids. V gave up 7 bases and J gave up 5 bases, with 14 bases separating them. Germline V gene data show CDR1 as DFQATT and CDR2 as SNEGSKA (reference sequence). The CDR3 here is CSVSRGGTEAFF. CDR3 nucleotide sequence: TGCAGTGTCAGCAGGGGTGGGACTGAAGCTTTCTTT.

This clonotype was seen many times. The chain is built from TRBV7-2 and TRBJ2-7; D is undetermined. Germline CDR1 reads SGHTA; CDR2 reads FQGNSA. V shed 0 bases and J shed 2 bases, with 17 bases lying between them. The CDR3 loop spans 17 amino acids. The CDR3 loop reads CASSLALNPRTTYEQYF. CDR3 DNA: TGTGCCAGCAGCTTAGCGCTAAACCCCCGGACCACCTACGAGCAGTACTTC.